The 9 T cell receptor beta chains reported below all come from one sample, sequenced in a study of type 1 and type 2 diabetes patients. The PCR template was genomic DNA. The TCR beta CDR3 region was amplified using 30 forward and 13 reverse primers. TCRdb reprocessed the multiplex PCR reads via MiXCR and lists one record per CDR3 protein. The table includes about 250,000 distinct CDR3 sequences, 47% detected once. Sequenced: peripheral blood mononuclear cells (PBMCs). The receptors were sampled from a young man with type 2 diabetes.

The chain joins TRBV10-1 to TRBJ1-1; TRBD1 is a possible D gene (5 bases). V shed 6 bases and J shed 1 base, with 12 bases lying between them. Germline V gene data show CDR1 as WNHNN and CDR2 as SYGVQD (reference sequence). CDR3 length equals 14 residues. CDR3 DNA: TGCGCCAGCAGCCCACAGGACCCGAACACTGAAGCTTTCTTT. It encodes CASSPQDPNTEAFF.

In this sample, this clonotype turned up a few times. This chain links TRBV28 with TRBJ1-1, with D unresolved. The germline V and J ends were trimmed by 1 base and 1 base, with 7 bases remaining between them. The length of the CDR3 is 14 residues. Germline values: CDR1 MDHEN, CDR2 SYDVKM. The CDR3 nucleotides are TGTGCCAGCAGTTTATTTCGGGGGAACACTGAAGCTTTCTTT. It encodes CASSLFRGNTEAFF.

This clonotype was seen a few times. The genes are TRBV7-8 and TRBJ1-1; no clear D gene. The V end lost 6 bases, the J end lost 6 bases, and 17 bases lay between the germline ends. The CDR3 is 14 residues long. From germline, CDR1 is SGHVS and CDR2 FQNEAQ. CDR3 amino acids: CASRPRGGSAEAFF. In DNA, the CDR3 is TGTGCCAGCAGGCCCCGAGGAGGGAGCGCTGAAGCTTTCTTT.

This clonotype was recorded a few times. The rearrangement joins TRBV6-6 to TRBJ2-3, with 8 bases fitting TRBD1. The CDR3 contains 13 residues. Germline V gene data show CDR1 as MNHNY and CDR2 as SVGAGI (reference sequence). Germline trimming cut 8 bases from V and 4 bases from J; bases unmatched to any gene: 5. The CDR3 reads CASLEDRADTQYF. CDR3 sequence (DNA): TGTGCCAGCCTTGAGGACAGGGCAGATACGCAGTATTTT.

The rearrangement uses TRBV5-1 and TRBJ2-2, with D possibly being TRBD1 or TRBD2 (5 bases each). Trimming cost V 0 bases and J 6 bases, with 6 bases left between them. Germline V gene data show CDR1 as SGHRS and CDR2 as YFSETQ. CDR3 length equals 13 residues. The CDR3 protein is CASSLVGAGELFF. The CDR3 DNA sequence: TGCGCCAGCAGCTTGGTGGGGGCCGGGGAGCTGTTTTTT. Supplemented by reference TRBV5-1 and TRBJ2-2, the full variable domain reads KAGVTQTPRYLIKTRGQQVTLSCSPISGHRSVSWYQQTPGQGLQFLFEYFSETQRNKGNFPGRFSGRQFSNSRSEMNVSTLELGDSALYLCASSLVGAGELFFGEGSRLTVL.

The V gene is TRBV20-1, the J gene TRBJ2-2; 8 nucleotides align to TRBD2. Germline assignment: CDR1 DFQATT and CDR2 SNEGSKA (reference sequence). The CDR3 is 13 residues long. Unmatched junction bases numbered 6, after V lost 4 bases and J lost 8 bases. CDR3 region: CSAIQGGRGELFF. CDR3 coding DNA: TGCAGTGCTATCCAAGGCGGGAGGGGGGAGCTGTTTTTT.

As to this clonotype: This may come from a read error, since a much larger clone is one base off. The genes are TRBV7-2 and TRBJ1-5; no clear D gene. Per the germline V gene, CDR1 is SGHTA and CDR2 is FQGNSA. The CDR3 has 12 amino acids. CDR3 loop: CASSLGAKPQNF. CDR3 nucleotide sequence: TGTGCCAGCAGCTTAGGTGCCAAACCCCAGAATTTT.

In its sample, this clonotype was seen a few times. This rearrangement joins TRBV25-1 to TRBJ2-1, with a weak D call TRBD1 (7 bases). Germline CDR1 is MGHDK and CDR2 is SYGVNS. This CDR3 contains 15 residues. With 4 bases removed from V and 2 bases from J, the gap between germline ends came to 12 bases. For the CDR3, the DNA is TGTGCCAGCAGTGGCGGGACAGCTACCTACAATGAGCAGTTCTTC. Translated: CASSGGTATYNEQFF.

This chain connects TRBV2 to TRBJ1-4; a weak D match, TRBD1 (5 bases). In germline, CDR1 is SNHLY, CDR2 FYNNEI. V lost 3 bases and J 0 bases, leaving 14 bases between the germline ends. The length of the CDR3 is 17 residues. The DNA for the CDR3 is TGTGCCAGCAGTGATGGGGGAATACATGCAACTAATGAAAAACTGTTTTTT. It translates to CASSDGGIHATNEKLFF.